This is a list of T cell receptor beta chains from one sample in a study of blood T cell repertoires in COVID-19. Using immunoSEQ multiplex PCR, the repertoire was profiled, and TCRdb retains in-frame clones only, with some absent. Counted here are over 150,000 clones, 85% to 95% occurring once; the ten biggest clones make up about 0.76%. Sequenced input: peripheral blood. The receptors were sampled from a man aged 30-40 years with COVID-19, enrolled during active disease. Each CDR3 is given with its conserved first and last residue.

j_call v_call cdr3_aa
TRBJ1-5 TRBV2 CASGGVQPQHF
TRBJ2-7 TRBV5-1 CASSLVGGEPYEQYF
TRBJ2-5 TRBV18 CASSPFLETQYF
TRBJ2-1 TRBV5-1 CASSPGLVYNEQFF
TRBJ1-1 TRBV27 CASRNFVQPNEAFF
TRBJ1-2 TRBV6-5 CASRVGQGGGYTF
TRBJ1-5 TRBV30 CAWNRGRVDQPQHF
TRBJ2-3 TRBV10-3 CAIRSTQGTDTQYF
TRBJ2-7 TRBV13 CASSLGLQGNEQYF
TRBJ1-4 TRBV18 CASSPPLGVPNEKLFF
TRBJ1-3 TRBV11-3 CASSLNPGNTIYF
TRBJ2-2 TRBV24-1 CATSDLTPQGGTGELFF
TRBJ2-2 TRBV7-9 CASSLAWGENTGELFF
TRBJ2-5 TRBV4-1 CASSHGLYQETQYF
TRBJ1-6 TRBV7-6 CASSSRQGQNSPLHF
TRBJ2-2 TRBV5-4 CASSQGLAGPTGELFF
TRBJ1-1 TRBV25-1 CASSVGAGTDNTEAFF
TRBJ1-5 TRBV2 CASSEGARQPQHF
TRBJ2-2 TRBV10-1 CASSGGGPATGELFF
TRBJ1-1 TRBV18 CASSPGAQMNTEAFF
TRBJ1-2 TRBV19 CASSINGEGGDGYTF
TRBJ2-4 TRBV12-5 CASALTAYSKNIQYF